This TCR beta chain was found in a study of blood T cell repertoires in COVID-19. The length of the CDR3 is 14 residues. The V gene's germline CDR1 is MNHEY and CDR2 SVGAGI. Points on this clone: Mismatch with germline at one junction end may stem from a read error.

Sequenced by immunoSEQ multiplex PCR; TCRdb stores in-frame clones only, minus some. There are around 60,000 clones in the sample; around nine tenths occur only once, and 3.9% lies in the top ten. The sample consisted of peripheral blood. This chain links TRBV6-5 with TRBJ1-2; TRBD1 aligns across 9 bases. The clonotype comes from a human donor in a cohort sampled during active COVID-19. In nucleotides, the CDR3 is TGTGCCAGCAGTGACTCCGGGACAGGGTATGGCTACACCTTC. This encodes CASSDSGTGYGYTF.